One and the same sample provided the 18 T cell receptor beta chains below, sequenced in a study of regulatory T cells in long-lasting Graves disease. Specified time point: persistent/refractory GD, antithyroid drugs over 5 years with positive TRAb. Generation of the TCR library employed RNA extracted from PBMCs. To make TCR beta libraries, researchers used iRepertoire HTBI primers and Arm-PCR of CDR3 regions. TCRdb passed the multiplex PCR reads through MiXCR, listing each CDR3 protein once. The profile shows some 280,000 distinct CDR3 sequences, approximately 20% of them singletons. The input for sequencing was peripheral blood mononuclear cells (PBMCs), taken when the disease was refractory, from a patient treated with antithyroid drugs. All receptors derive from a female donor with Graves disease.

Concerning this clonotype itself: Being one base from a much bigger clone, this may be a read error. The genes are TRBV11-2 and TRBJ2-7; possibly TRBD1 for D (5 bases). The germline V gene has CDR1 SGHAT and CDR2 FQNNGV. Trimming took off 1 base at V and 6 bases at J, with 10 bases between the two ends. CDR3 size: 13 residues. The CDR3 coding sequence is TGTGCCAGCAGCTTAGCGGGTAGGGGCGAGCAGTACTTC. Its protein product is CASSLAGRGEQYF.

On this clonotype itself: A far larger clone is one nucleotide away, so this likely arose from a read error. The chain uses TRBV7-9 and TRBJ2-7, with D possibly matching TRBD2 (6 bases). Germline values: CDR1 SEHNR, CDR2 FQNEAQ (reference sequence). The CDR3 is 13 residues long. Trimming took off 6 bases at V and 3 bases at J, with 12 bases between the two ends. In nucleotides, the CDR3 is TGTGCCAGCAGGGACGGGGGTTACTACGAGCAGTACTTC. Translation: CASRDGGYYEQYF.

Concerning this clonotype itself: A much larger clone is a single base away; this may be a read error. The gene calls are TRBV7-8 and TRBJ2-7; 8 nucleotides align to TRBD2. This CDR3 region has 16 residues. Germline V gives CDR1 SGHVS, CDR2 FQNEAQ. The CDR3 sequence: CASSLAGSGRPYGQYF. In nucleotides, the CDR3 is TGTGCCAGCAGCCTCGCGGGGAGCGGGAGACCGTACGGGCAGTACTTC. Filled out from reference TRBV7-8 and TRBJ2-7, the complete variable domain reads GAGVSQSPRYKVAKRGQDVALRCDPISGHVSLFWYQQALGQGPEFLTYFQNEAQLDKSGLPSDRFFAERPEGSVSTLKIQRTQQEDSAVYLCASSLAGSGRPYGQYFGPGTRLTVT.

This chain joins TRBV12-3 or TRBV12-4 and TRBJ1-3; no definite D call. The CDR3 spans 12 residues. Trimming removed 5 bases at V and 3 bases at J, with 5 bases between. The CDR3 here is CASSNYGNTIYF. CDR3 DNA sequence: TGTGCCAGCAGTAACTATGGAAACACCATATATTTT.

Here the CDR3 DNA reads TGTGCCAGCAGCTTCGGACGGGCCTACAATGAGCAGTTCTTC. Its translation: CASSFGRAYNEQFF. This chain connects TRBV7-8 to TRBJ2-1; D not resolved. V was pared by 3 bases and J by 2 bases, with 8 bases between. Germline V gene data show CDR1 as SGHVS and CDR2 as FQNEAQ. This CDR3 has 14 amino acids.

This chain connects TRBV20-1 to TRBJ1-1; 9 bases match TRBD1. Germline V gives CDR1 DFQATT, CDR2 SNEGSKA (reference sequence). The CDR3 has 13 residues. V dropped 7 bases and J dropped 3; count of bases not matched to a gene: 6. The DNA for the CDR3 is TGCAGTGGGCGGGACAGGGCGGACACTGAAGCTTTCTTT. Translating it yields CSGRDRADTEAFF.

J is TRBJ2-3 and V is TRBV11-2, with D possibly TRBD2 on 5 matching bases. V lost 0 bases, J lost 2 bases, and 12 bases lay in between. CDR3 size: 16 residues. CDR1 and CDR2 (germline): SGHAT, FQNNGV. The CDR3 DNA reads TGTGCCAGCAGCTTAGAACGGGGAGACCCCACAGATACGCAGTATTTT. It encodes CASSLERGDPTDTQYF.

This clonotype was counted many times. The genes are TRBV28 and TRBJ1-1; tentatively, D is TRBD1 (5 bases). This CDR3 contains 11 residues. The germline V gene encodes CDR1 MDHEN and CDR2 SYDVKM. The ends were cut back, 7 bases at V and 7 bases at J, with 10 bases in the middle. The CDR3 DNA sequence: TGTGCCAGCAATTCGGGGCGTGAAGCTTTCTTT. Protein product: CASNSGREAFF.

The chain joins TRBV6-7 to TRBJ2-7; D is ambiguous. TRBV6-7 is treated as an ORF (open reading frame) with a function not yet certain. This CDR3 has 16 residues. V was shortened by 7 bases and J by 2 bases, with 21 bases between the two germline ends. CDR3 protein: CASTLHKSRITYEQYF. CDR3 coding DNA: TGTGCCAGCACCCTTCACAAGTCCAGGATTACCTACGAGCAGTACTTC.

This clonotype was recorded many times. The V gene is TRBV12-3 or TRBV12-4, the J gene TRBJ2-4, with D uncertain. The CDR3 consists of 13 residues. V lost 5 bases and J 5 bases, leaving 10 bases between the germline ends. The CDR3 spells CASSLSRENIQYF. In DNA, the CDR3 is TGTGCCAGCAGTCTCAGCCGGGAAAACATTCAGTACTTC.

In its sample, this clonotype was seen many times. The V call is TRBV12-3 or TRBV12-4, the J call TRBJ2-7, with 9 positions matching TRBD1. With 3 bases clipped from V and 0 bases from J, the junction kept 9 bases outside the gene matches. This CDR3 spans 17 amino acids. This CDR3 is CASSLVAQGAASYEQYF. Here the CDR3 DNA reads TGTGCCAGCAGTTTGGTCGCACAGGGGGCAGCCTCCTACGAGCAGTACTTC.

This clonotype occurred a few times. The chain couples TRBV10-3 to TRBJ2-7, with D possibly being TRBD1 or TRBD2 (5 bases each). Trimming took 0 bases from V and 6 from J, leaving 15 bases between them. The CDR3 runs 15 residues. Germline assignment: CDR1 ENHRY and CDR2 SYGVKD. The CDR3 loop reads CAISESLLNGTEQYF. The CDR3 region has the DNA TGTGCCATCAGTGAGTCCCTCCTAAACGGGACCGAGCAGTACTTC.

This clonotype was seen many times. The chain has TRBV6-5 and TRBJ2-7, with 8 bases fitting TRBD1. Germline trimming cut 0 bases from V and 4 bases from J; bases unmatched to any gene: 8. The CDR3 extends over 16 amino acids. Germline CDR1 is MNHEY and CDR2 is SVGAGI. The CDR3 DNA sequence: TGTGCCAGCAGTTACTCGACGGACAGGGCTGGGTACGAGCAGTACTTC. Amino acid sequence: CASSYSTDRAGYEQYF.

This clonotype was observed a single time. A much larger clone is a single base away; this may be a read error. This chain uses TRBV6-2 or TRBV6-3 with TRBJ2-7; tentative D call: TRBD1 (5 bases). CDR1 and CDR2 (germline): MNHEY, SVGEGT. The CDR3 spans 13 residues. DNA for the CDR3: TGTGCCAGCAGTTACACACAGGCCTACGAGCAGGACTTC. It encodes CASSYTQAYEQDF.

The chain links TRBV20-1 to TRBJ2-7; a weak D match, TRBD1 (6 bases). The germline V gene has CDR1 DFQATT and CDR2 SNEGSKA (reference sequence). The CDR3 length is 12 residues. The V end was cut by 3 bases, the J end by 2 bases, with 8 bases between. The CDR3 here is CSARDRAYEQYF. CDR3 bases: TGCAGTGCTAGGGACAGAGCCTACGAGCAGTACTTC.

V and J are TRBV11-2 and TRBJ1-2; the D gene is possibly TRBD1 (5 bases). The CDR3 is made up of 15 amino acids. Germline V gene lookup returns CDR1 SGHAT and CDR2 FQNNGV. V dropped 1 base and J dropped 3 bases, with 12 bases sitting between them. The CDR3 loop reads CASSLGYRNDYGYTF. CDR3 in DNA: TGTGCCAGCAGCTTAGGCTACAGGAACGACTATGGCTACACCTTC.

CDR3 nucleotide sequence: TGTGCCAGCAGCTTAGGACTAGCGGGAGGAGGGGAGCAGTTCTTC. Translation gives CASSLGLAGGGEQFF. The chain has TRBV7-2 and TRBJ2-1; 13 positions match TRBD2. V was clipped by 1 base and J by 10 bases; unmatched bases: 4. Germline loops: CDR1 SGHTA, CDR2 FQGNSA. The CDR3 covers 15 residues.

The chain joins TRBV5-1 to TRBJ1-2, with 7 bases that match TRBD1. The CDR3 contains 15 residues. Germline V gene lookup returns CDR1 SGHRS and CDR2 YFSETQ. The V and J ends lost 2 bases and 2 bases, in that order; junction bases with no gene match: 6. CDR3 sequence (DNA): TGCGCCAGCAGCTTACATCCGGACAGGAACTATGGCTACACCTTC. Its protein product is CASSLHPDRNYGYTF. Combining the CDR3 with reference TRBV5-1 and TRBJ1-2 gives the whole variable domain KAGVTQTPRYLIKTRGQQVTLSCSPISGHRSVSWYQQTPGQGLQFLFEYFSETQRNKGNFPGRFSGRQFSNSRSEMNVSTLELGDSALYLCASSLHPDRNYGYTFGSGTRLTVV.